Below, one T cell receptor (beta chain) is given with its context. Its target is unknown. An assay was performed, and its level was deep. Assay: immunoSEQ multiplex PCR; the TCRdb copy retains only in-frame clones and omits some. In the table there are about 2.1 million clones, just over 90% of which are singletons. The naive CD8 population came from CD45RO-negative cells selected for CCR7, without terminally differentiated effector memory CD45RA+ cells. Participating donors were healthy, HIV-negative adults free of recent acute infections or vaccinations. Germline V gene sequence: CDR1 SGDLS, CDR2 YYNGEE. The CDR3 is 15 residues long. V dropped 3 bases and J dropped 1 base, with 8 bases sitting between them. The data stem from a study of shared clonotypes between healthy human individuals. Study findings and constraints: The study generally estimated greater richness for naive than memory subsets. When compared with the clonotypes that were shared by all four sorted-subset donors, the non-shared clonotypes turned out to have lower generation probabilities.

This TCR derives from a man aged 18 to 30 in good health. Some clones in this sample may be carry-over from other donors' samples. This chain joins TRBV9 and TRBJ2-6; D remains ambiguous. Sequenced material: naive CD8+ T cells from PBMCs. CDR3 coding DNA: TGTGCCAGCAGCGAGACACTATCTGGGGCCAACGTCCTGACTTTC. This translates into CASSETLSGANVLTF. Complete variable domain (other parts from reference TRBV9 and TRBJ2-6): DSGVTQTPKHLITATGQRVTLRCSPRSGDLSVYWYQQSLDQGLQFLIQYYNGEERAKGNILERFSAQQFPDLHSELNLSSLELGDSALYFCASSETLSGANVLTFGAGSRLTVL.